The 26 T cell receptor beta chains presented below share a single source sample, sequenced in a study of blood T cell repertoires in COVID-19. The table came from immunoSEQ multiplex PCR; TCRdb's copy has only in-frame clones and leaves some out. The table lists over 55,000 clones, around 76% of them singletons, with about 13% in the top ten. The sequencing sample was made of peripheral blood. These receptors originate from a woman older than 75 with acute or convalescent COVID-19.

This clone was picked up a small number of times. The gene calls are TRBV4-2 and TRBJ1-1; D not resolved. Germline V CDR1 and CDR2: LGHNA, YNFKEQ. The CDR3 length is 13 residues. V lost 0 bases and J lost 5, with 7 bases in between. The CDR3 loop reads CASSQETKTEAFF. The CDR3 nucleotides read TGTGCCAGCAGCCAAGAGACAAAAACTGAAGCTTTCTTT.

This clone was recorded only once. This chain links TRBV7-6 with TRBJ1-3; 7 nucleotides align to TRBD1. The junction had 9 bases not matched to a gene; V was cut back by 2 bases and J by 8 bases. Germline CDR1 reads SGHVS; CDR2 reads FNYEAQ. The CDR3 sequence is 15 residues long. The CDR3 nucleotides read TGTGCCAGCAGCTTAAGATCGGCAGGGGGAGACACCATATATTTT. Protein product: CASSLRSAGGDTIYF.

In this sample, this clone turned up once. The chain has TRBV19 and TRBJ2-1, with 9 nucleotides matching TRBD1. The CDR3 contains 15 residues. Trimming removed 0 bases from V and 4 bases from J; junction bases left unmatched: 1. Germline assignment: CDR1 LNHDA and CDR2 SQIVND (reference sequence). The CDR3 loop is CASSIDGTGYNEQFF. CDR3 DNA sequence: TGTGCCAGTAGTATAGATGGGACAGGGTACAATGAGCAGTTCTTC.

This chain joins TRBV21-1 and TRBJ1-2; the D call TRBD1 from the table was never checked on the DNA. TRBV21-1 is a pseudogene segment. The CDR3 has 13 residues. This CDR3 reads CASIGGQSYGYTF. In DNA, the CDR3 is TGTGCCAGCATCGGAGGACAGTCCTATGGCTACACCTTC.

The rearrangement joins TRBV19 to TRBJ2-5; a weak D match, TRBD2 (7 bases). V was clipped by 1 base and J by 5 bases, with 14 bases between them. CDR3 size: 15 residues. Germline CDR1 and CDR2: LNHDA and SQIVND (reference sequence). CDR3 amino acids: CASSIGGGGGETQYF. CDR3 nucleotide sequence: TGTGCCAGTAGTATAGGTGGCGGGGGCGGTGAGACCCAGTACTTC.

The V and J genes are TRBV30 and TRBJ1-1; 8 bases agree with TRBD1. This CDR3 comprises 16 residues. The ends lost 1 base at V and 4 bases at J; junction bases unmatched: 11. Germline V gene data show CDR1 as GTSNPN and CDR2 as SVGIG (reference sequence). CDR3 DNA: TGTGCCTGGAGTGGAGACAGGGGTGGCATGGGCACTGAAGCTTTCTTT. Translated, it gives CAWSGDRGGMGTEAFF.

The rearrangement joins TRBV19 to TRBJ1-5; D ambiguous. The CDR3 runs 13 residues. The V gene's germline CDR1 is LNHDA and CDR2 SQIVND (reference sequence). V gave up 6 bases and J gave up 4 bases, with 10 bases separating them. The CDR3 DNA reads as TGTGCCAGTAGCCCAGGAGGGAATCAGCCCCAGCATTTT. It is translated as CASSPGGNQPQHF.

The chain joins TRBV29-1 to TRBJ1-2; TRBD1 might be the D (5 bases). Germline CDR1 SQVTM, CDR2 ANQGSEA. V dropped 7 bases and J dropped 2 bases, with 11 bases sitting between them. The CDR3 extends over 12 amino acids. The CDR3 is CSGYTGNYGYTF. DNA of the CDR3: TGCAGCGGATACACAGGAAACTATGGCTACACCTTC.

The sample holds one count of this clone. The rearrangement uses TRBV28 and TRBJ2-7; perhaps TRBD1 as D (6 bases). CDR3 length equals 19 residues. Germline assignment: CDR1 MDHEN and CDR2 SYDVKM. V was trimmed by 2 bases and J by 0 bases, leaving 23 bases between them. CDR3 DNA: TGTGCCAGCAGTTTAATCTGGCGGACAGTTGCCTCGAGCTCCTACGAGCAGTACTTC. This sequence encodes CASSLIWRTVASSSYEQYF.

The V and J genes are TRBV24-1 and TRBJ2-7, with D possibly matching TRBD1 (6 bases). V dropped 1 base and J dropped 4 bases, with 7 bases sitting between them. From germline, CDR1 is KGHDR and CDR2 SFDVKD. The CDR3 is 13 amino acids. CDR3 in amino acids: CATSDFRGYEQYF. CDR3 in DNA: TGTGCCACCAGTGATTTCAGGGGTTACGAGCAGTACTTC.

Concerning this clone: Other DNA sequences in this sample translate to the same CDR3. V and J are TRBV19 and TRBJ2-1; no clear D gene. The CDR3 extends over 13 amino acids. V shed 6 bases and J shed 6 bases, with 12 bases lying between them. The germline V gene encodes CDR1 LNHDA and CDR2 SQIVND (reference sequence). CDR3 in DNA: TGTGCCAGTAGCTTAACTTCTGTCAATGAGCAGTTCTTC. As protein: CASSLTSVNEQFF.

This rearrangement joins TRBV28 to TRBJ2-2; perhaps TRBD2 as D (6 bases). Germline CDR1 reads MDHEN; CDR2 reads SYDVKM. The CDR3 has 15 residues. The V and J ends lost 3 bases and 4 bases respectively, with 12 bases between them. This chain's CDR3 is CASSLTGRGTGELFF. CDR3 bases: TGTGCCAGCAGTTTGACCGGGAGAGGCACCGGGGAGCTGTTTTTT.

DNA for the CDR3: TGTGCCAGTAGTCCACGGGCCCTGACTAGAAGCACAGATACGCAGTATTTT. Its protein product is CASSPRALTRSTDTQYF. This chain connects TRBV19 to TRBJ2-3; D possibly corresponds to TRBD2 (6 bases). This CDR3 contains 17 residues. Looked up from germline, CDR1 is LNHDA and CDR2 is SQIVND (reference sequence). V was trimmed by 5 bases and J by 0 bases, leaving 18 bases between them.

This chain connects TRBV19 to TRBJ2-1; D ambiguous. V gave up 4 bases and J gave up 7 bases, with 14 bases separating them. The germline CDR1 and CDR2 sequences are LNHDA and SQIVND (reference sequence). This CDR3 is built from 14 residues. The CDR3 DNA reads TGTGCCAGTAGTAGGTTAACTACCGGGAATGAGCAGTTCTTC. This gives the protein CASSRLTTGNEQFF. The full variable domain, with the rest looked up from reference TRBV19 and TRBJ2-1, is DGGITQSPKYLFRKEGQNVTLSCEQNLNHDAMYWYRQDPGQGLRLIYYSQIVNDFQKGDIAEGYSVSREKKESFPLTVTSAQKNPTAFYLCASSRLTTGNEQFFGPGTRLTVL.

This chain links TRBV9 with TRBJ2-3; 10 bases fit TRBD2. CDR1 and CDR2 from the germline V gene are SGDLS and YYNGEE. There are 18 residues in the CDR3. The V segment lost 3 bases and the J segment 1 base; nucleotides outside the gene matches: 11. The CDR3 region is CASSAAGGPVVGTDTQYF. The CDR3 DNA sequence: TGTGCCAGCAGCGCAGCGGGAGGGCCGGTTGTTGGCACAGATACGCAGTATTTT. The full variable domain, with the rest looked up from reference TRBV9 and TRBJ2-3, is DSGVTQTPKHLITATGQRVTLRCSPRSGDLSVYWYQQSLDQGLQFLIQYYNGEERAKGNILERFSAQQFPDLHSELNLSSLELGDSALYFCASSAAGGPVVGTDTQYFGPGTRLTVL.

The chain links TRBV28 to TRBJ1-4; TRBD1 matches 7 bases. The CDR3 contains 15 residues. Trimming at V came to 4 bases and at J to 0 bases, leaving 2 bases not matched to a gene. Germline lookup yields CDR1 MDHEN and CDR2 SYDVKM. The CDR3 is CASSSGGATNEKLFF. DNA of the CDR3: TGTGCCAGCAGTTCAGGGGGTGCAACTAATGAAAAACTGTTTTTT.

CDR3 DNA sequence: TGTGCCAGCAGCCGCGCGGGGGCAGATACGCAGTATTTT. This codes for CASSRAGADTQYF. This chain connects TRBV5-4 to TRBJ2-3; TRBD2 matches 7 bases. The CDR3 runs 13 residues. Germline V lookup: CDR1 SGHNT, CDR2 YYREEE (reference sequence). V lost 4 bases to trimming and J lost 4 bases; unmatched junction nucleotides: 3.

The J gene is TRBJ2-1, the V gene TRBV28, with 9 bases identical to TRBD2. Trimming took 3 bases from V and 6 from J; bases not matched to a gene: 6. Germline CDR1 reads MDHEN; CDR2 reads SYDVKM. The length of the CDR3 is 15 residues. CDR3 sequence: CASSFLAGLINEQFF. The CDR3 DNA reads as TGTGCCAGCAGTTTCCTAGCGGGATTAATCAATGAGCAGTTCTTC. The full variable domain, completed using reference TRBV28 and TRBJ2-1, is DVKVTQSSRYLVKRTGEKVFLECVQDMDHENMFWYRQDPGLGLRLIYFSYDVKMKEKGDIPEGYSVSREKKERFSLILESASTNQTSMYLCASSFLAGLINEQFFGPGTRLTVL.

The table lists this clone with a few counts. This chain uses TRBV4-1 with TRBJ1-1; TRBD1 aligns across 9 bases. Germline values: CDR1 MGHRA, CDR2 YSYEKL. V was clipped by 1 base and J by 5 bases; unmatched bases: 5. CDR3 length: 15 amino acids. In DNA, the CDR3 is TGCGCCAGCAGCCAAGCATACAGGGGGCGTACTGAAGCTTTCTTT. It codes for CASSQAYRGRTEAFF.

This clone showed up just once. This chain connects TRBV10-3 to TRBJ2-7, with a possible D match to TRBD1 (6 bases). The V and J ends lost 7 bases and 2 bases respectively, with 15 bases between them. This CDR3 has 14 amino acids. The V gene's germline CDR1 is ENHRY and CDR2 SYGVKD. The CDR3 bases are TGTGCCATCAAGACAGGTCTTCTAGCCTACGAGCAGTACTTC. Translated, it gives CAIKTGLLAYEQYF.

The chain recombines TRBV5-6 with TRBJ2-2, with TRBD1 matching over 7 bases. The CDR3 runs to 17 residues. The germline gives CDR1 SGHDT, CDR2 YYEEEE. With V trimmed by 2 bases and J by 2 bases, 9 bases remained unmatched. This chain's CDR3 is CASSFGTGAFNTGELFF. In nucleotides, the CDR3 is TGTGCCAGCAGCTTCGGCACAGGGGCGTTTAACACCGGGGAGCTGTTTTTT.

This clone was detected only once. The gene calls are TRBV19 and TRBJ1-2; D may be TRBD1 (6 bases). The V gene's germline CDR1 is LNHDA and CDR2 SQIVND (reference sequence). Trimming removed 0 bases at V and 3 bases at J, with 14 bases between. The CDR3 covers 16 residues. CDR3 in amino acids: CASSIDLHRVDYGYTF. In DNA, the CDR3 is TGTGCCAGTAGTATAGATCTCCACAGGGTCGACTATGGCTACACCTTC. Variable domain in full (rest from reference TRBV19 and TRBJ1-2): DGGITQSPKYLFRKEGQNVTLSCEQNLNHDAMYWYRQDPGQGLRLIYYSQIVNDFQKGDIAEGYSVSREKKESFPLTVTSAQKNPTAFYLCASSIDLHRVDYGYTFGSGTRLTVV.

CDR3 in DNA: TGTGCCAGTGGACAGGGGTTTGGGAGCACTGAAGCTTTCTTT. It is translated as CASGQGFGSTEAFF. This chain joins TRBV19 and TRBJ1-1, with 9 bases matching TRBD1. The CDR3 has 14 amino acids. V gave up 8 bases and J gave up 4 bases; unmatched junction bases: 8. CDR1 LNHDA and CDR2 SQIVND come from the germline V gene (reference sequence).

CDR3 protein: CASSVATAVNEQFF. The CDR3 DNA sequence: TGTGCCAGCAGCGTAGCTACAGCGGTGAATGAGCAGTTCTTC. This rearrangement joins TRBV9 to TRBJ2-1, with a weak D call TRBD2 (5 bases). V lost 0 bases, J lost 7 bases, and 11 bases lay in between. The CDR3 loop spans 14 amino acids. CDR1 is SGDLS and CDR2 is YYNGEE in the germline V gene.

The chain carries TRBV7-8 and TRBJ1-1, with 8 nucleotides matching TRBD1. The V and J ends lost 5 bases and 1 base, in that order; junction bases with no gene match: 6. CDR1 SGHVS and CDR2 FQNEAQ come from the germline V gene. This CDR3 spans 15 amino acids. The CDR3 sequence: CASSTRGQANTEAFF. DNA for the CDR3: TGTGCCAGCAGCACTAGGGGACAGGCGAACACTGAAGCTTTCTTT.

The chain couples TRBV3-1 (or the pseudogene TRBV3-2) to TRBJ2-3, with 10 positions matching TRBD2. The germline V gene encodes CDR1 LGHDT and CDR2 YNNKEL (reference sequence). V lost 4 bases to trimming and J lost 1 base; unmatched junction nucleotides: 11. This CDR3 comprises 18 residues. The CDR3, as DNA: TGTGCCAGCAGCCCGGCGCCCCCAACTAGCGGGGGCACAGATACGCAGTATTTT. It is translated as CASSPAPPTSGGTDTQYF.